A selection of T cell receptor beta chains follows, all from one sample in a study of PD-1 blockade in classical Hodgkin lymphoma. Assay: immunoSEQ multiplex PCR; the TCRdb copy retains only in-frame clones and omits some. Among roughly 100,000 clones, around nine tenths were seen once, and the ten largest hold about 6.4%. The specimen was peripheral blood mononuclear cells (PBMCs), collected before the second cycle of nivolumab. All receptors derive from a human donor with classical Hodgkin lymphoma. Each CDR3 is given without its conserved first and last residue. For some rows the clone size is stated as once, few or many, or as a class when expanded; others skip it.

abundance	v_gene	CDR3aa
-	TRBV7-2	ASSLAGETQY
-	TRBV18	ASSPVRQGVPQPQH
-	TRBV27	ASSLSLGTSVYNEQF
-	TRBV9	ASRPRGDLNNEQF
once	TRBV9	ASSRWPSYEQY
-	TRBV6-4	ASSAISSDEQF
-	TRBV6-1	ASSVSGGDTGELF
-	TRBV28	ASSLNVRGTEAF
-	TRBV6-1	ASTPQAIYGYT
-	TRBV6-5	ASSYSSGGSYEQY
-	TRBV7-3	ASSSQGLRTDTQY
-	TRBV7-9	ASSSGNTEKLF
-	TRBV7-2	ASSPYGGFSSYNEQF
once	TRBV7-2	ASSLEGTGGHTGNTIY
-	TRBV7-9	ASSKRGQGGEKLF
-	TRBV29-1	SVEGAYEQY
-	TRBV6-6	ASSTGTGSYEQY
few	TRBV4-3	ASRRTGDSPLH
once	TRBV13	ASSSGGGVVEAF
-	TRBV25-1	ASSEVSDEKLF
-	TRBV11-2	ASSLGLSAYGYT
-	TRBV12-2	ASRLMYSYSGNTIY
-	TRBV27	ASSFGTGPYEQY
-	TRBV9	ASSPSLSSGVHNEQF
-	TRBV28	ASSSGAGELF
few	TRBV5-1	ASRPTGDHEQY
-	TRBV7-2	ASSLPGTHGYT
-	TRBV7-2	ASRRLAGGLDTQY